The entry below describes one T cell receptor beta chain. Its antigen is currently unknown. The record originates from a study of cytomegalovirus exposure and HLA in healthy donors. Study-wide findings and caveats: When presence/absence was analysed, sequencing depth was taken to be roughly uniform across donors.

The V and J ends lost 7 bases and 9 bases respectively, with 17 bases between them. This CDR3 region has 13 residues. The germline V gene encodes CDR1 SGDLS and CDR2 YYNGEE. The PCR used 60 Vbeta and 13 Jbeta primers. Libraries were prepared by immunoSEQ multiplex PCR; TCRdb keeps only in-frame clonotypes and omits some of them. The sample yields around 150,000 clones, more than 70% seen once. This receptor was identified in a man aged 55-75 years in good health and CMV-seronegative. The material sequenced was PBMCs. V gene TRBV9 combines with J gene TRBJ2-1; TRBD2 might be the D (5 bases). CDR3: CASSRVGYGEQFF. Here the CDR3 DNA reads TGTGCCAGCTCGCGGGTCGGTTACGGTGAGCAGTTCTTC.